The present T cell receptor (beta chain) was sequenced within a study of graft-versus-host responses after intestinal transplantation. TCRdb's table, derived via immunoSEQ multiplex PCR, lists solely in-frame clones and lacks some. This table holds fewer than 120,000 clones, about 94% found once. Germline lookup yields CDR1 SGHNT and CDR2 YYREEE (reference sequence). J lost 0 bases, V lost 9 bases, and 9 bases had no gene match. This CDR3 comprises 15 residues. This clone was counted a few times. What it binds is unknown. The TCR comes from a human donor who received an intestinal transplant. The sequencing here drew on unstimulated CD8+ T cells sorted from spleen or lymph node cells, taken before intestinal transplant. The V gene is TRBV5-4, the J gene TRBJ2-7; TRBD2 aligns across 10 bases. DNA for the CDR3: TGTGCCACCGGACTAGCGGAGACCCTCTCCTACGAGCAGTACTTC. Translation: CATGLAETLSYEQYF. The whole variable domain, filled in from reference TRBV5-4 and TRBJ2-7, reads ETGVTQSPTHLIKTRGQQVTLRCSSQSGHNTVSWYQQALGQGPQFIFQYYREEENGRGNFPPRFSGLQFPNYSSELNVNALELDDSALYLCATGLAETLSYEQYFGPGTRLTVT.